The 5 T cell receptor beta chains listed next were all sequenced from one sample in a study of blood T cell repertoires in COVID-19. Generated by immunoSEQ multiplex PCR, the TCRdb table keeps only in-frame clones and is missing some. The sample has 140,000 to 150,000 clones, about nine tenths seen once. The specimen sequenced was peripheral blood. The receptors stem from a woman aged 45-65 years with acute or convalescent COVID-19.

The chain joins TRBV19 to TRBJ1-1, with 9 positions matching TRBD1. The CDR3 has 15 amino acids. The germline V gene has CDR1 LNHDA and CDR2 SQIVND (reference sequence). Trimming cost V 6 bases and J 4 bases; bases outside gene matches: 9. This CDR3 is CASSPRTGGITEAFF. CDR3 in DNA: TGTGCCAGTAGCCCTCGTACAGGGGGCATCACTGAAGCTTTCTTT.

The J gene is TRBJ1-1, the V gene TRBV19; 8 bases line up with TRBD1. The CDR3 spans 15 residues. V lost 4 bases, J lost 3 bases, and 7 bases stayed unmatched. Germline V gene lookup returns CDR1 LNHDA and CDR2 SQIVND (reference sequence). The CDR3: CASSRQGIKDTEAFF. In DNA form, the CDR3 reads TGTGCCAGTAGTAGACAGGGGATTAAGGACACTGAAGCTTTCTTT. The full variable domain, completed using reference TRBV19 and TRBJ1-1, is DGGITQSPKYLFRKEGQNVTLSCEQNLNHDAMYWYRQDPGQGLRLIYYSQIVNDFQKGDIAEGYSVSREKKESFPLTVTSAQKNPTAFYLCASSRQGIKDTEAFFGQGTRLTVV.

The chain recombines TRBV5-1 with TRBJ1-1; D is unresolved. Deletions cut 0 bases from V and 4 bases from J, with 13 bases between. This CDR3 comprises 15 residues. Germline V gene lookup returns CDR1 SGHRS and CDR2 YFSETQ. CDR3 sequence (DNA): TGCGCCAGCAGCTTGGCCGGAAGGGAGGGCACTGAAGCTTTCTTT. Its translation: CASSLAGREGTEAFF. The entire variable domain, with the rest obtained from reference TRBV5-1 and TRBJ1-1, is as follows: KAGVTQTPRYLIKTRGQQVTLSCSPISGHRSVSWYQQTPGQGLQFLFEYFSETQRNKGNFPGRFSGRQFSNSRSEMNVSTLELGDSALYLCASSLAGREGTEAFFGQGTRLTVV.

V usage is TRBV5-1 and J usage is TRBJ2-5, with 9 bases that match TRBD2. Trimming at V came to 3 bases and at J to 4 bases, leaving 7 bases not matched to a gene. The germline gives CDR1 SGHRS, CDR2 YFSETQ. The CDR3 covers 15 residues. CDR3 DNA sequence: TGCGCCAGCAGCTCATTAGCGGGAGTTCGAGAGACCCAGTACTTC. Its translation: CASSSLAGVRETQYF.

The chain couples TRBV5-6 to TRBJ2-7, with 9 bases aligning to TRBD1. The CDR3 spans 14 residues. V lost 0 bases, J lost 3 bases, and 1 base stayed unmatched. Germline values: CDR1 SGHDT, CDR2 YYEEEE. Here the CDR3 reads CASSLDRGRYEQYF. DNA of the CDR3: TGTGCCAGCAGCTTGGACAGGGGGCGCTACGAGCAGTACTTC. The full variable domain, in which reference TRBV5-6 and TRBJ2-7 provide the parts outside the CDR3, is DAGVTQSPTHLIKTRGQQVTLRCSPKSGHDTVSWYQQALGQGPQFIFQYYEEEERQRGNFPDRFSGHQFPNYSSELNVNALLLGDSALYLCASSLDRGRYEQYFGPGTRLTVT.